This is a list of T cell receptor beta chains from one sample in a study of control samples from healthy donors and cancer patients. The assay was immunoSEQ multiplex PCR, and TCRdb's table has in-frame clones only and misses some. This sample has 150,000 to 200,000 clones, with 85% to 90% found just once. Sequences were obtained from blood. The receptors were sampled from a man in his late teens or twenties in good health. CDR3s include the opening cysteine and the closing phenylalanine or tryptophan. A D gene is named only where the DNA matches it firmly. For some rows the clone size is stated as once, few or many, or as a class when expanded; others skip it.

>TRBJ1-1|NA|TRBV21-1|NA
TGTGCCAGCAGAGAATACAGGGCTGAAGCTTTCTTT
CASREYRAEAFF
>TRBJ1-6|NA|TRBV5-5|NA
TGTGCCAGCAGCTTGGCGGGGACCCGCCGTAATTCACCCCTCCACTTT
CASSLAGTRRNSPLHF
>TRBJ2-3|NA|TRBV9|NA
TGTGCCAGCAGCCTCCGGGCCGTGAGCCCAGATACGCAGTATTTT
CASSLRAVSPDTQYF
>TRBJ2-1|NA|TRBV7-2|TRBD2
TGTGCCAGCAGCCCCGGAAGGGGACTAGCGGGGGGTGCCTACAATGAGCAGTTCTTC
CASSPGRGLAGGAYNEQFF
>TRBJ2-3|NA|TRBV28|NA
TGTGCCAGCAGTTTGCAGGACAGTTCCCTTACGGGTACGCAGTATTTT
CASSLQDSSLTGTQYF
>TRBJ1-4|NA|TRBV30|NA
TGTGCCTGGACCGTCACGAATGAAAAACTGTTTTTT
CAWTVTNEKLFF
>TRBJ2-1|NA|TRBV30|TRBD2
TGTGCCTGGAAATTCGGTGGCGGGGGGGCCCTATACAATGAGCAGTTCTTC
CAWKFGGGGALYNEQFF
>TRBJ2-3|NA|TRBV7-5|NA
TGTGCCAGAAGCACAAAAAGCACAGATACGCAGTATTTT
CARSTKSTDTQYF
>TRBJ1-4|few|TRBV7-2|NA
TGTGCCAGCAGCTTAGGGCCCAGGGCGGGCACTAATGAAAAACTGTTTTTT
CASSLGPRAGTNEKLFF
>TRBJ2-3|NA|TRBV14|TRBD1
TGTGCCAGCAGCCAAGGCACTGGGGACAGGAGGACAGATACGCAGTATTTT
CASSQGTGDRRTDTQYF
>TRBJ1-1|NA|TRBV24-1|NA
TGTGCCACCAGTGATCAGACAGAGGGCACTGAAGCTTTCTTT
CATSDQTEGTEAFF
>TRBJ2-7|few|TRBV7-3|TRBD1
TGTGCCAGCAGCGAGGGACAGGGGGTTCCCTACGAGCAGTACTTC
CASSEGQGVPYEQYF
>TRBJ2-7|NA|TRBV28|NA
TGTGCCAGCAGTTTTAACGGGCAGTCCTACGAGCAGTACTTC
CASSFNGQSYEQYF
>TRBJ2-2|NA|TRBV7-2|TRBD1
TGTGCCAGCAGCTTAACAGGGGGTGGATTCACCGGGGAGCTGTTTTTT
CASSLTGGGFTGELFF
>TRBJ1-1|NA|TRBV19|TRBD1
TGTGCCAGTAAAGGGGACAGGTGGGTGAACACTGAAGCTTTCTTT
CASKGDRWVNTEAFF
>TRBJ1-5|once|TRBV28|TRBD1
TGTGCCAGCAGTTTCTTGACAGGGGCCCAGCCCCAGCATTTT
CASSFLTGAQPQHF
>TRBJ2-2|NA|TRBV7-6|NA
TGTGCCAGCAGCTCCCCTTCTGGAGTCGGCGGGGAGCTGTTTTTT
CASSSPSGVGGELFF
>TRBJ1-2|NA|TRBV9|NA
TGTGCCAGCAGCCGCGGGGGGGATGATGGCTACACCTTC
CASSRGGDDGYTF
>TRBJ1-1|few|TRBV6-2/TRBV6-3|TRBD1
TGTGCCAGCAGCTCGGGACAGGGCGGCACTGAAGCTTTCTTT
CASSSGQGGTEAFF
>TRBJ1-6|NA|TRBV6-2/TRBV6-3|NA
TGTGCCAGCAGTACAGGGCAGGAACCCCTCCACTTT
CASSTGQEPLHF
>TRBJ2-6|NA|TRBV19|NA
TGTGCCAGTAGTAGACAACCCGGGGCCAACGTCCTGACTTTC
CASSRQPGANVLTF
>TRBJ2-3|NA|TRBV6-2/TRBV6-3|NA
TGTGCCAGCAGTTCTACACCCGGCGGGGGCACAGATACGCAGTATTTT
CASSSTPGGGTDTQYF
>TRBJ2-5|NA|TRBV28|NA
TGTGCCAGCACCTCTAGGCCATACGGAGCCCAGTACTTC
CASTSRPYGAQYF
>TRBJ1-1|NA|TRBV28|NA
TGTGCCAGCAGGGGAGCAGCGAGCACTGAAGCTTTCTTT
CASRGAASTEAFF
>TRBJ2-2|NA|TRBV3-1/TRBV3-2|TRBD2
TGTGCCAGCAGCCACGAACTAATTGAGCGGGGGGAAAACACCGGGGAGCTGTTTTTT
CASSHELIERGENTGELFF
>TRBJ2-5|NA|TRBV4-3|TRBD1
TGCGCCAGCAGCCAAGATCTATCCTGGGACAGGAGGAAAGAGACCCAGTACTTC
CASSQDLSWDRRKETQYF
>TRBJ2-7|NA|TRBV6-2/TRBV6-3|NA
TGTGCCAGCAGTTTTGTCGGGGGATCCTACGAGCAGTACTTC
CASSFVGGSYEQYF
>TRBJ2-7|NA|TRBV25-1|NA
TGTGCCAGCAGTGTGCCAGGAGACTACGAGCAGTACTTC
CASSVPGDYEQYF
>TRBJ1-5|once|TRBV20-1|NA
TGCAGTGCTAGTAAGGACGGAGGGGGTCAGCCCCAGCATTTT
CSASKDGGGQPQHF
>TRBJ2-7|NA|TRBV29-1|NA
TGCAGCGTTGAAATGGGCTACGAGCAGTACTTC
CSVEMGYEQYF
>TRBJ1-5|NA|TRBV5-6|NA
TGTGCCAGCAGCCGAACTTTGAGAAGCCTCGTAATTACGCCCCAGCATTTT
CASSRTLRSLVITPQHF
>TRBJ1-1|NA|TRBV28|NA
TGTGCCAGCAGCAACGCACGAGAAGCTTTCTTT
CASSNAREAFF
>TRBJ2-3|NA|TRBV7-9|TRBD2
TGTGCCAGCAGCCCCGGTACTAGCGGGGGTCTGGCAGATACGCAGTATTTT
CASSPGTSGGLADTQYF
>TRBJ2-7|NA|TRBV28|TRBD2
TGTGCCAGCAGCCAACCCGGACTAGCGGATACCTACGAGCAGTACTTC
CASSQPGLADTYEQYF
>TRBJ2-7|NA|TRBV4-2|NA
TGTGCCAGCAGCCAGGAATGGGGTGTTTGGTACTTC
CASSQEWGVWYF
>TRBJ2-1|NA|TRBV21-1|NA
TGTGCCAGCAGCAAAGGTAGGACAGGGGCCGATGAGCAGTTCTTC
CASSKGRTGADEQFF
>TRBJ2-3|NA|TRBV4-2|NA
TGTGCCAGCAGCCAGGAGTTTAGCCGCACAGATACGCAGTATTTT
CASSQEFSRTDTQYF
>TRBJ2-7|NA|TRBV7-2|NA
TGTGCCAGCAGCGCATTTTCTGGGACGGGCTACGAGCAGTACTTC
CASSAFSGTGYEQYF
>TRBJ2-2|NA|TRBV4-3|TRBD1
TGCGCCAGCAGCCTGGTTTACAGGGGAACCGGGGAGCTGTTTTTT
CASSLVYRGTGELFF
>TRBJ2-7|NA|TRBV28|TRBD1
TGTGCCAGCAGGGCCACAGGGGGCCGTGCCTATACCCTCTCCTACGAGCAGTACTTC
CASRATGGRAYTLSYEQYF
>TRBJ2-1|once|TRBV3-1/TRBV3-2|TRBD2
TGTGCCAGCAGCCAAGCGGGGGGGGTGGATGAGCAGTTCTTC
CASSQAGGVDEQFF